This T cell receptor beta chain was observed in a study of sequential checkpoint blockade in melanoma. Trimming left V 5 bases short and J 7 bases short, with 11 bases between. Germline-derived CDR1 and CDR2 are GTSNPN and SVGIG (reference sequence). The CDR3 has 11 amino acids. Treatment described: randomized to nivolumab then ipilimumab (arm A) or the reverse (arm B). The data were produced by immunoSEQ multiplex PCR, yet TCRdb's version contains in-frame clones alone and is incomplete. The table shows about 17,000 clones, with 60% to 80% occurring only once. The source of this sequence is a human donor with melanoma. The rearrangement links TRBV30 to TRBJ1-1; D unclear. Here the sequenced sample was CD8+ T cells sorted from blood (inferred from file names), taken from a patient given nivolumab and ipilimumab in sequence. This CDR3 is CAWLAGGEAFF. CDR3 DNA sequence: TGTGCCTGGTTGGCGGGCGGTGAAGCTTTCTTT.